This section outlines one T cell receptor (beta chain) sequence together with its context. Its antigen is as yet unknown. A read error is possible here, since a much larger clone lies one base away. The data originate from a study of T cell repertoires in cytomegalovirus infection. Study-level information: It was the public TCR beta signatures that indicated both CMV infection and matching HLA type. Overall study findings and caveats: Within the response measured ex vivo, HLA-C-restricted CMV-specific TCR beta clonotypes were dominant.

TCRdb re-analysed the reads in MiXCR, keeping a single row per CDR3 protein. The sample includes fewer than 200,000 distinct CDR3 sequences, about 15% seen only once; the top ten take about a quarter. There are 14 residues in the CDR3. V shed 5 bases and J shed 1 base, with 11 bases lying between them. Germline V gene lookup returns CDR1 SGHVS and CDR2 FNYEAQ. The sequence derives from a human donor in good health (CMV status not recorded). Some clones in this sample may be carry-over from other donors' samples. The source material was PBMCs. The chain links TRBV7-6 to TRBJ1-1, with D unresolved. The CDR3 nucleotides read TGTGCCAGCAGCCTCGGACGGACGAACACTGAAGCTTTCTTT. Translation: CASSLGRTNTEAFF.